The T cell receptor (beta chain) described here comes from a study of metastatic and nonmetastatic thyroid tumors. Every patient was untreated before thyroid surgery. The sample holds many counts of this clone. TCRdb ran MiXCR on the PCR reads. The sample has about 28,000 clones, approximately 22% seen once. This receptor was obtained from a female donor with papillary thyroid cancer or a benign thyroid nodule (not recorded which). Some clones in this sample may be carry-over from other donors' samples. The specimen was blood.

The CDR3 DNA sequence: TGCGCCAGCAGCCAAGATTACGCGACAGGCTACACCGGGGAGCTGTTTTTT. It is translated as CASSQDYATGYTGELFF. The V call is TRBV4-1, the J call TRBJ2-2; TRBD1 might be the D (6 bases). The CDR3 loop spans 17 amino acids. Trimming pared 0 bases from V and 3 bases from J, leaving 14 bases between. Germline V gene sequence: CDR1 MGHRA, CDR2 YSYEKL.